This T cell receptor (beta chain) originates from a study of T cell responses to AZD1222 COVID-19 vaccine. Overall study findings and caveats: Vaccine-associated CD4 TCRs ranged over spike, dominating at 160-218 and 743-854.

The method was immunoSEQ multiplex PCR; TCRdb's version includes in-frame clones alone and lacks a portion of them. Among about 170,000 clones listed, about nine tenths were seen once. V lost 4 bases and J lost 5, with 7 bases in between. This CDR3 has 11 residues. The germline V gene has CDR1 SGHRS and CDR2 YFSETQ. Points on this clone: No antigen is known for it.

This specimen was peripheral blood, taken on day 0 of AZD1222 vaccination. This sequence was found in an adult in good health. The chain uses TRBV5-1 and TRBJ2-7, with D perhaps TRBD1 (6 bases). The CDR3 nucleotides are TGCGCCAGCAGCACAGGGAACGAGCAGTACTTC. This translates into CASSTGNEQYF.